This T cell receptor beta chain was observed in a study of blood T cell repertoires in COVID-19. Across the study: From the United States, Italy and Spain came samples of acute and convalescent COVID-19.

Per the original methods: Amplification with reference gene primers provided the estimates of nucleated cell counts. TCRdb's copy holds only in-frame clones and misses some; the assay was immunoSEQ multiplex PCR. The V and J calls and clone size were taken over from that table, and D and trimming were inferred from the DNA. This table holds about 230,000 clones, around 84% found once. This clone appeared a single time. Per the germline V gene, CDR1 is MNHEY and CDR2 is SVGEGT. The length of the CDR3 is 12 residues. V lost 5 bases and J lost 7, with 11 bases in between. This chain uses TRBV6-2 or TRBV6-3 with TRBJ1-2; TRBD1 might be the D (5 bases). Sequenced: peripheral blood. The sequence derives from a man aged 40-50 years with acute or convalescent COVID-19. This CDR3 is CASSPDSFGYTF. For the CDR3, the DNA is TGTGCCAGCAGTCCAGACAGCTTTGGCTACACCTTC.